This T cell receptor beta chain appears in the sequencing data of a study of OX40 agonist ivuxolimab in advanced cancers. Sequenced by immunoSEQ multiplex PCR; TCRdb stores in-frame clones only, minus some. The table lists tens of thousands of clones, approximately 90% of them singletons. CDR1 SGHAT and CDR2 FQNNGV come from the germline V gene. The CDR3 contains 12 residues. Between the trimmed V and J ends, which lost 4 bases and 4 bases, there was a span of 8 bases. The genes are TRBV11-2 and TRBJ2-7; D remains unclear. The TCR comes from an adult with an advanced solid tumor such as melanoma, head and neck, liver or kidney cancer. Sample: CD4+ or CD8+ T cells sorted from blood, taken in a trial of the OX40 agonist ivuxolimab. The CDR3 reads CASSSNSYEQYF. CDR3 DNA sequence: TGTGCCAGCAGCTCAAACAGTTACGAGCAGTACTTC. Based on the CDR3 plus reference TRBV11-2 and TRBJ2-7, the full variable domain is EAGVAQSPRYKIIEKRQSVAFWCNPISGHATLYWYQQILGQGPKLLIQFQNNGVVDDSQLPKDRFSAERLKGVDSTLKIQPAKLEDSAVYLCASSSNSYEQYFGPGTRLTVT.